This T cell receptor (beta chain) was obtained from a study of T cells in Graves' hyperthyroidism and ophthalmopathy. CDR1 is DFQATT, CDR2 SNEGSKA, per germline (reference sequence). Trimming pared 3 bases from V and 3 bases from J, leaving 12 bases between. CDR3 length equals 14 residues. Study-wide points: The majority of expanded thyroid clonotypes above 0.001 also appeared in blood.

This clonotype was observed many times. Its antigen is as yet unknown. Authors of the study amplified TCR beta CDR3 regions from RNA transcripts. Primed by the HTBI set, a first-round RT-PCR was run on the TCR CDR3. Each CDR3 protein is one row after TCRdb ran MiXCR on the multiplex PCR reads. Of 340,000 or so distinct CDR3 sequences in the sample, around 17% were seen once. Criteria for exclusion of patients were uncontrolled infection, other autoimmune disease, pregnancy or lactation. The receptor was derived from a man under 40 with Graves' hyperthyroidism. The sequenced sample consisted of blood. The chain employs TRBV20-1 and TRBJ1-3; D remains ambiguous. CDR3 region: CSASHPGDGNTIYF. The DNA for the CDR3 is TGCAGTGCTAGTCATCCCGGGGATGGAAACACCATATATTTT.